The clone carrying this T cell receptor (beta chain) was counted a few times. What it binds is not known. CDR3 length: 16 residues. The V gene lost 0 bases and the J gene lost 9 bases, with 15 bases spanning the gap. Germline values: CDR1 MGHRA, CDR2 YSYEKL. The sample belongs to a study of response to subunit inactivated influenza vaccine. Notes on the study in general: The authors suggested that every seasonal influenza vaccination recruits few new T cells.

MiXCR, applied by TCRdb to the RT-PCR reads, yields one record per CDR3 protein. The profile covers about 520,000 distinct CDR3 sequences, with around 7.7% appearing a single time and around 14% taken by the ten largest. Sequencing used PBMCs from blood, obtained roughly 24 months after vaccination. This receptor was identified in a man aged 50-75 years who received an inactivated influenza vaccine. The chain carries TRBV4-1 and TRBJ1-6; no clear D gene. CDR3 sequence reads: CASSQEFPRRGSPLHF. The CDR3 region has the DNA TGCGCCAGCAGCCAAGAATTTCCCCGACGGGGTTCACCCCTCCACTTT.